The 3 T cell receptor beta chains below all came from one sample that was sequenced in a study of molecular identifiers for immune sequencing clone quantification. MiXCR, run by TCRdb on the PCR reads, gives a single entry per CDR3 protein. The sample contains 85,000 to 100,000 distinct CDR3 sequences, over 20% of which appear only once. The sequenced material came from naive CD8+ T cells from blood, with Jurkat cell RNA spiked in. Subset defined: FACS-sorted CD8+CD4-CCR7+CD45RA+ naive T cells. These receptors were obtained from a human donor in good health. Some libraries in this study had Jurkat cell RNA spiked in.

About this clonotype: A read error may be the cause here, since a much bigger clone is one base away. The chain combines TRBV2 with TRBJ1-1; 11 bases map to TRBD1. Trimming took 6 bases from V and 0 from J; bases not matched to a gene: 6. CDR3 length equals 16 residues. Germline-derived CDR1 and CDR2 are SNHLY and FYNNEI. The CDR3 reads CASRGTGGNLNTEAFF. CDR3 in DNA: TGTGCCAGCAGAGGGACAGGGGGGAACTTGAACACTGAAGCTTTCTTT.

There are many counts of this clonotype. This chain joins TRBV6-5 and TRBJ2-1; the D gene is possibly TRBD2 (6 bases). CDR1 and CDR2 (germline): MNHEY, SVGAGI. This CDR3 has 14 residues. V dropped 5 bases and J dropped 3 bases, with 11 bases sitting between them. The CDR3 DNA follows: TGTGCCAGCAGTCCCTCCGGGAGCTACAATGAGCAGTTCTTC. Protein product: CASSPSGSYNEQFF.

This clonotype came up many times. The chain is built from TRBV20-1 and TRBJ2-7; D possibly uses TRBD1 or TRBD2 (5 bases each). CDR1 is DFQATT, CDR2 SNEGSKA, per germline (reference sequence). This CDR3 region has 15 residues. V shed 1 base and J shed 2 bases, with 15 bases lying between them. The CDR3, as DNA: TGCAGTGCTAGAGGGGAGAGGGACGCAACCTACGAGCAGTACTTC. It yields the protein CSARGERDATYEQYF.